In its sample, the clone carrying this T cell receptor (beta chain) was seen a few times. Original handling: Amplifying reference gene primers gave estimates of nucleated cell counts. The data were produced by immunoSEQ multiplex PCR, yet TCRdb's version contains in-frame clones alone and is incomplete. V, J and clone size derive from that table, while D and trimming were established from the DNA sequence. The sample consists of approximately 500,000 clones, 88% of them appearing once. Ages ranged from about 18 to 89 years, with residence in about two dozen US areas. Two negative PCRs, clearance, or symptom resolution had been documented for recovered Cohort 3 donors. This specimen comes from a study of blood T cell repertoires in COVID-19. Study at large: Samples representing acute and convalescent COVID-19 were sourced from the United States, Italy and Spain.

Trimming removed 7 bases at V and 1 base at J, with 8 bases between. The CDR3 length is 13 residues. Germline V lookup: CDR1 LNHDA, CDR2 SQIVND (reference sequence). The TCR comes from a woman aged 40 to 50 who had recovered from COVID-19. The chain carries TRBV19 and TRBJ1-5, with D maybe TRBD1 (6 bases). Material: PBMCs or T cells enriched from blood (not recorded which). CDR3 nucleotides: TGTGCCAGTACTGACAGGAGCAATCAGCCCCAGCATTTT. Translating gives CASTDRSNQPQHF.